This T cell receptor beta chain was sequenced during a study of cytomegalovirus exposure and HLA in healthy donors. Study-level information: Unique TCR beta sequences numbering 95 million to 130 million came from approximately 180 million T cells in an earlier analysis.

The PCR was carried out with 60 Vbeta primers and 13 Jbeta primers. Some clones are missing from TCRdb's copy, which holds only in-frame ones; the method was immunoSEQ multiplex PCR. The sample includes some 170,000 clones, roughly 80% seen only once; the top ten take 3.7%. Study-wide results and caveats: The authors enumerated some 160 TCR beta chains as linked to cytomegalovirus. Accurate prediction of most subjects' HLA-A and HLA-B alleles from TCR beta sequences was reported. Analysis was carried out at a later point, and it linked a missense DCLRE1C variant to TCR beta V- and J-gene trimming.

Details on this clone: Antigen unknown.

This TCR was recovered from a man aged 25-40 years in good health and CMV-seropositive. Sequencing was carried out using PBMCs.

In nucleotides, the CDR3 is TGTGCCAGCAGCTTATGGCGGGAAGAGACCCAGTACTTC. Its translation: CASSLWREETQYF. The chain recombines TRBV11-2 with TRBJ2-5; tentative D call: TRBD2 (5 bases). The CDR3 sequence is 13 residues long. Looked up from germline, CDR1 is SGHAT and CDR2 is FQNNGV. V shed 2 bases and J shed 3 bases, with 7 bases lying between them. Looking up the rest from reference TRBV11-2 and TRBJ2-5 gives the full variable domain: EAGVAQSPRYKIIEKRQSVAFWCNPISGHATLYWYQQILGQGPKLLIQFQNNGVVDDSQLPKDRFSAERLKGVDSTLKIQPAKLEDSAVYLCASSLWREETQYFGPGTRLLVL.